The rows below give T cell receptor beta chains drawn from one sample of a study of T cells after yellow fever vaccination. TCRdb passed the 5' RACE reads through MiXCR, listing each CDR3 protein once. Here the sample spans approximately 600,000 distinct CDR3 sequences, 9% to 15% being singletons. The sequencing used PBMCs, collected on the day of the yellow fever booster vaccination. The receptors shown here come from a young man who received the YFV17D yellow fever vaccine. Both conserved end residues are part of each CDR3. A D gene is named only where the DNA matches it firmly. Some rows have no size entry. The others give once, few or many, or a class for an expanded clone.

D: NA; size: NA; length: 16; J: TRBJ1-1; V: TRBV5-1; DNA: TGCGCCAGCAGCTTGATCTACGGAACGATGAACACTGAAGCTTTCTTT; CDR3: CASSLIYGTMNTEAFF
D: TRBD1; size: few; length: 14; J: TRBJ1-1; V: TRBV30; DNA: TGTGCCTGGAGTATAACAGGGGGGAACACTGAAGCTTTCTTT; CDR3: CAWSITGGNTEAFF
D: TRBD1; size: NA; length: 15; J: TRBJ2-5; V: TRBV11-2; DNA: TGTGCCAGCAGTTCCCTGACAGGGATCGTAGAGACCCAGTACTTC; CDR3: CASSSLTGIVETQYF
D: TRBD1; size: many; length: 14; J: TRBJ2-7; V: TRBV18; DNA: TGTGCCAGCTCACCGGGGACAGGGAACTACGAGCAGTACTTC; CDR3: CASSPGTGNYEQYF
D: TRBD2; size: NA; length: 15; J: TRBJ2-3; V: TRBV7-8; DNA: TGTGCCAGCAGCCTGGGACTAACAGGTAGAGATACGCAGTATTTT; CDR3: CASSLGLTGRDTQYF
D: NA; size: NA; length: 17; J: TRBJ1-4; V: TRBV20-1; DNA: TGCAGTGCTAGTTTTCGGACCGGCCTTCGGAGTAATGAAAAACTGTTTTTT; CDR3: CSASFRTGLRSNEKLFF
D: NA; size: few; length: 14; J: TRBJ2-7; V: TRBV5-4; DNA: TGTGCCAGCAGCTTGGAGCCGTATCGCTACGAGCAGTACTTC; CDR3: CASSLEPYRYEQYF
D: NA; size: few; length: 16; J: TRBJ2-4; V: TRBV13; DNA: TGTGCCAGCAGCTTATGGGCAGACCTAGCCAAAAACATTCAGTACTTC; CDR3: CASSLWADLAKNIQYF
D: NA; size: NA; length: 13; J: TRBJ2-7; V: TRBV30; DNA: TGTGCCTGGATGGCGGGGGCCAGCCCCGAGCAGTACTTC; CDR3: CAWMAGASPEQYF
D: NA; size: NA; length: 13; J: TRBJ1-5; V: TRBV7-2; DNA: TGTGCCAGCAGCTTTCACAGTGATCAGCCCCAGCATTTT; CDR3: CASSFHSDQPQHF
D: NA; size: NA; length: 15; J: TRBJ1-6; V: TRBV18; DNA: TGTGCCAGCTCACCACCGCAGGGAACAGGGTCACCCCTCCACTTT; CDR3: CASSPPQGTGSPLHF
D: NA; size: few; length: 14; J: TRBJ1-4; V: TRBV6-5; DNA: TGTGCCAGCAGTTGGAGAAGAACTAATGAAAAACTGTTTTTT; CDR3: CASSWRRTNEKLFF
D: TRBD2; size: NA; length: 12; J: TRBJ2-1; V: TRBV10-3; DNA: TGTGCCATCAGTTATAGCGGGGCTGAGCAGTTCTTC; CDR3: CAISYSGAEQFF
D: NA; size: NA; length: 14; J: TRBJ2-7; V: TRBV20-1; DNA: TGCAGTGCTAATTTACAGGGCTCCAGGGTCGAGCAGTACTTC; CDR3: CSANLQGSRVEQYF
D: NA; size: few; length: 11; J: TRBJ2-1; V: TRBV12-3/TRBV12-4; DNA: TGTGCCAGCAGTCTTAACTCTGAGCAGTTCTTC; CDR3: CASSLNSEQFF
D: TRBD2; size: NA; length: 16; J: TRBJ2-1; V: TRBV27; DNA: TGTGCCAGCAGCCGGGTAGCTAGCGGGAGGGCCAGGGAGCAGTTCTTC; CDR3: CASSRVASGRAREQFF
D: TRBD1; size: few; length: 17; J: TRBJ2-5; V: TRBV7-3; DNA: TGTGCCAGCAGCTTGGGCATTGGGACAGCCTACCAAGAGACCCAGTACTTC; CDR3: CASSLGIGTAYQETQYF
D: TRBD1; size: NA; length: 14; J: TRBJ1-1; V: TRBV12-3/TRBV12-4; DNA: TGTGCCAGCAGTCGGACAGGGAGGAACACTGAAGCTTTCTTT; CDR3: CASSRTGRNTEAFF
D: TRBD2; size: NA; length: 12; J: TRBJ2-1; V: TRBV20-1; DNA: TGCAGTGCTACTAGCGGGAGGTATGAGCAGTTCTTC; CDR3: CSATSGRYEQFF
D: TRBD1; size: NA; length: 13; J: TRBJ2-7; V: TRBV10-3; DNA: TGTGCCATCGGAGGACAGGGGGTGTACGAGCAGTACTTC; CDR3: CAIGGQGVYEQYF
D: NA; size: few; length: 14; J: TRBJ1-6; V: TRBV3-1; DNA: TGTGCCAGCAGCCCGACAGCCTATAATTCACCCCTCCACTTT; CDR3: CASSPTAYNSPLHF
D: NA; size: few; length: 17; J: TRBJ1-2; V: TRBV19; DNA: TGTGCCAGTAGTATAGGAGGGGCCAGGAATTGGGGCTATGGCTACACCTTC; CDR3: CASSIGGARNWGYGYTF
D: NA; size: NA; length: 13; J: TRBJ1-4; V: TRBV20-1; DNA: TGCAGTGCTAGCGCCACAACTAATGAAAAACTGTTTTTT; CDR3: CSASATTNEKLFF
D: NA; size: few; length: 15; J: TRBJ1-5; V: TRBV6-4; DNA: TGTGCCAGTGGGGAATTGAGGTATAGCAATCAGCCCCAGCATTTT; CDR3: CASGELRYSNQPQHF
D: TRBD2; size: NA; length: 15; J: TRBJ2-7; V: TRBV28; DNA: TGTGCCAGCAGTCCGCGGACTAGCGGGGCCTACGAGCAGTACTTC; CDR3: CASSPRTSGAYEQYF
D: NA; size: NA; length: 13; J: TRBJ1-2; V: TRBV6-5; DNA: TGTGCCAGCAGTTACGAGGGGGAGGCTGGCTACACCTTC; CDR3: CASSYEGEAGYTF
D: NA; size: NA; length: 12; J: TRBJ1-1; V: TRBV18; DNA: TGTGCCAGCTCGGAACAGAACACTGAAGCTTTCTTT; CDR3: CASSEQNTEAFF
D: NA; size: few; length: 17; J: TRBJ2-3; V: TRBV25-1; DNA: TGTGCCAGCAGTGAATCTGTTGGACGGGGAGGAAGAGATACGCAGTATTTT; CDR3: CASSESVGRGGRDTQYF
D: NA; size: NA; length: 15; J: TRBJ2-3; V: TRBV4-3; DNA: TGCGCCAGCAGCCAAGGGGGATCATACACAGATACGCAGTATTTT; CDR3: CASSQGGSYTDTQYF
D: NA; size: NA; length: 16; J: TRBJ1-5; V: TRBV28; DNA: TGTGCCAGCAGTTTCGGACAGCCCTATAGCAATCAGCCCCAGCATTTT; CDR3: CASSFGQPYSNQPQHF
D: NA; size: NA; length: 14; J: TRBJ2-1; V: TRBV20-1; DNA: TGCAGTGCTAGAGATAGTAGTAGCGGCAATGAGCAGTTCTTC; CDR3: CSARDSSSGNEQFF
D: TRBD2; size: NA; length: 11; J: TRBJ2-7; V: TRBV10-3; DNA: TGTGCCACCTCCCCGGGGGGCGAGCAGTACTTC; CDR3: CATSPGGEQYF
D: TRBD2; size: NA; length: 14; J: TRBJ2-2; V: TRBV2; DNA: TGTGCCAGCAAGAGGGAGGGCCTTTTCGGGGAGCTGTTTTTT; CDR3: CASKREGLFGELFF
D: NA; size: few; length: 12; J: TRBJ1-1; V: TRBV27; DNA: TGTGCCAGCAGTTTATCCGGGGAGTCAGCTTTCTTT; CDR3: CASSLSGESAFF
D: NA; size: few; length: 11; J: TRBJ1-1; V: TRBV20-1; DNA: TGCAGCCCTGGGGACGGCACTGAAGCTTTCTTT; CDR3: CSPGDGTEAFF
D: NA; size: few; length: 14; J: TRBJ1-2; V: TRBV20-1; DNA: TGCAGTGCTAGTCTGCTCACAGGCGTCTATGGCTACACCTTC; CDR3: CSASLLTGVYGYTF
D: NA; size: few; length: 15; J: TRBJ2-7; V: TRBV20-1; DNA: TGCAGTGCTAGCCGTTGGGGGGATAGCTCCTACGAGCAGTACTTC; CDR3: CSASRWGDSSYEQYF
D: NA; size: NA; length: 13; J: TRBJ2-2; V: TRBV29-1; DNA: TGCAGCGTCGAGGAACCGAGCACCGGGGAGCTGTTTTTT; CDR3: CSVEEPSTGELFF
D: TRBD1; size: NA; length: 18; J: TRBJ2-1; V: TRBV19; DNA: TGTGCCAGTAGTATTGGACCGCCCGACAGGGGGAGATACAATGAGCAGTTCTTC; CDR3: CASSIGPPDRGRYNEQFF
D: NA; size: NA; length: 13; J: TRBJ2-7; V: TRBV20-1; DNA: TGCAGTGCTAGAGATCCGATGCGCTACGAGCAGTACTTC; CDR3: CSARDPMRYEQYF
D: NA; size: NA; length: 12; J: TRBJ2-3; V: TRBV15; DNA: TGTGCCACCAGCAGAGGTTCGGATACGCAGTATTTT; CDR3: CATSRGSDTQYF
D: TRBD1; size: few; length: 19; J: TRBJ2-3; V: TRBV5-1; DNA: TGCGCCAGCAGCCAGGGGACAGGATATGATATCCAAAGCACAGATACGCAGTATTTT; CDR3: CASSQGTGYDIQSTDTQYF
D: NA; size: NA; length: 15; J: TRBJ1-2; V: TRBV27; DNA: TGTGCCAGCAGTGTTGCACCGGGACAATTTTCTGGCTACACCTTC; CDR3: CASSVAPGQFSGYTF
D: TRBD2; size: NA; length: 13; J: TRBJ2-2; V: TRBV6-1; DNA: TGTGCCAGCAGGTCACTAGCGTCCGGGGAGCTGTTTTTT; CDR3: CASRSLASGELFF
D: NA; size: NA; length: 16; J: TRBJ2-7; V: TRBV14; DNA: TGTGCCAGCAGCCTCGGGAGCAACCTTTTCTCCTACGAGCAGTACTTC; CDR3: CASSLGSNLFSYEQYF
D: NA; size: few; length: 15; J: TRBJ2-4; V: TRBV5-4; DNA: TGTGCCAGCAGCATCGACAGGACAGCGAAAAACATTCAGTACTTC; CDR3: CASSIDRTAKNIQYF
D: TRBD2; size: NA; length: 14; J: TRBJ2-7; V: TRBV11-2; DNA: TGTGCCAGCAGCCATCGGGAGGTGATGGACGAGCAGTACTTC; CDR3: CASSHREVMDEQYF